The 11 T cell receptor beta chains below all came from one sample that was sequenced in a study of blood T cell repertoires in COVID-19 (TCRdb year 2020). The library was made by the immunoSEQ multiplex PCR assay. TCRdb provides this immuneACCESS table in a form limited to in-frame rearrangements. Some clones are lacking; in checked studies, under half of them reflect an unresolved V gene, and why the rest are absent is not known. In all, the sample holds 50,000 to 65,000 clones, and approximately 72% of those were seen once. Around 4.9% of the sample comes from the top ten. Input material: peripheral blood. All receptors derive from a woman aged 70-85 years with COVID-19, enrolled during active disease.

This clone was recorded only once. This chain links TRBV7-2 with TRBJ2-5; D unresolved. Germline V gene data show CDR1 as SGHTA and CDR2 as FQGNSA. This CDR3 is 13 amino acids long. V was cut by 3 bases and J by 1 base, with 6 bases left in between. The CDR3 DNA sequence: TGTGCCAGCAGCTTCGGTTCCCAAGAGACCCAGTACTTC. Its translation is CASSFGSQETQYF. The whole variable domain, remainder taken from reference TRBV7-2 and TRBJ2-5, is GAGVSQSPSNKVTEKGKDVELRCDPISGHTALYWYRQSLGQGLEFLIYFQGNSAPDKSGLPSDRFSAERTGGSVSTLTIQRTQQEDSAVYLCASSFGSQETQYFGPGTRLLVL.

The rearrangement links TRBV7-2 to TRBJ1-6, with TRBD1 identical over 8 bases. CDR1 and CDR2 from the germline V gene are SGHTA and FQGNSA. With V trimmed by 5 bases and J by 7 bases, 7 bases remained unmatched. The CDR3 totals 15 residues. Here the CDR3 reads CASSGRTGQNSPLHF. As DNA, the CDR3 is TGTGCCAGCAGCGGCCGGACAGGGCAAAATTCACCCCTCCACTTT.

The chain recombines TRBV15 with TRBJ1-1; the match to TRBD1 covers 8 bases. CDR3 length: 14 amino acids. V trimming: 5 bases; J trimming: 8 bases; junction bases outside the gene matches: 10. Germline V gene lookup returns CDR1 LNHNV and CDR2 YYDKDF (reference sequence). The CDR3 protein is CATSGSRGLGEAFF. The CDR3 nucleotides are TGTGCCACCAGCGGCTCCAGGGGGCTCGGCGAAGCTTTCTTT.

The chain links TRBV4-1 to TRBJ2-7; TRBD2 aligns across 8 bases. The CDR3 runs to 16 residues. In germline, CDR1 is MGHRA, CDR2 YSYEKL. The V gene end was trimmed by 1 base and the J gene end by 7 bases; junction bases not matched to a gene: 12. The CDR3 nucleotides are TGCGCCAGCAGCCAAGTTCAGGGACTAGGATTGAGGGAGCAGTACGTC. This encodes CASSQVQGLGLREQYV.

This rearrangement joins TRBV12-5 to TRBJ1-5; 7 bases fit TRBD1. With V trimmed by 6 bases and J by 5 bases, 10 bases remained unmatched. Germline CDR1 reads LGHNT; CDR2 reads FRNRAP. This CDR3 spans 15 amino acids. The CDR3 DNA reads TGTGCTAGTGGCCCAGGACAGGCAAGGGATCAGCCCCAGCATTTT. Encoded protein: CASGPGQARDQPQHF.

This clone occurred a few times. J is TRBJ2-1 and V is TRBV5-1; 10 nucleotides agree with TRBD2. CDR1 and CDR2 (germline): SGHRS, YFSETQ. CDR3 size: 15 residues. V dropped 4 bases and J dropped 8; count of bases not matched to a gene: 9. The CDR3 sequence is CASSPPQRGGHEQFF. CDR3 in DNA: TGCGCCAGCAGCCCTCCACAGCGGGGGGGCCATGAGCAGTTCTTC.

The chain joins TRBV19 to TRBJ2-2; a weak D match, TRBD2 (6 bases). Trimming stripped 7 bases from V and 1 base from J, with 10 bases between. This CDR3 has 14 residues. CDR1 LNHDA and CDR2 SQIVND come from the germline V gene (reference sequence). The DNA for the CDR3 is TGTGCCAGTATTTCCGGGGGGAACACCGGGGAGCTGTTTTTT. Amino acids: CASISGGNTGELFF.

V usage is TRBV18 and J usage is TRBJ1-1; D uncertain. The CDR3 extends over 13 amino acids. The V end was cut by 2 bases, the J end by 1 base, with 5 bases between. Germline CDR1 and CDR2: KGHSH and LQKENI. CDR3 DNA: TGTGCCAGCTCACCAGGTAGGAACACTGAAGCTTTCTTT. It translates to CASSPGRNTEAFF.

This clone was detected once. The chain employs TRBV27 and TRBJ2-7; 15 positions match TRBD2. Germline CDR1 is MNHEY and CDR2 is SMNVEV (reference sequence). The CDR3 extends over 17 amino acids. Trimming removed 5 bases from V and 0 bases from J; junction bases left unmatched: 5. DNA of the CDR3: TGTGCCAGCAGTGTAGGACTAGCGGGGGGGATCTCCTACGAGCAGTACTTC. Amino acids: CASSVGLAGGISYEQYF.

The rearrangement uses TRBV19 and TRBJ2-7, with D tentatively TRBD1 (7 bases). The CDR3 covers 15 residues. Trimming cost V 5 bases and J 5 bases, with 19 bases left between them. Germline V CDR1 and CDR2: LNHDA, SQIVND (reference sequence). The CDR3 DNA sequence: TGTGCCAGTAGTGATCGGCAGGGGGGCCTTCACGAGCAGTACTTC. It translates to CASSDRQGGLHEQYF.

The V and J genes are TRBV6-2 or TRBV6-3 and TRBJ2-7; 11 bases are shared with TRBD2. V was pared by 2 bases and J by 2 bases, with 14 bases of the junction left unmatched. There are 19 residues in the CDR3. Germline CDR1 MNHEY, CDR2 SVGEGT. The chain's CDR3 is CASSYPTSGKGIGPYEQYV. Written as DNA, the CDR3 is TGTGCCAGCAGTTACCCGACTAGCGGGAAGGGCATCGGTCCCTACGAGCAGTACGTC.